Below, one T cell receptor (beta chain) is given with its context. These data belong to a study of response to subunit inactivated influenza vaccine. One entry per CDR3 protein, called by TCRdb with MiXCR from the RT-PCR reads. Of around 530,000 distinct CDR3 sequences in the sample, 15% to 20% were seen once. V was shortened by 2 bases and J by 4 bases, with 10 bases between the two germline ends. This CDR3 spans 14 amino acids. Germline assignment: CDR1 SGHDN and CDR2 FVKESK. This specimen was CD4+ T cells sorted from PBMCs, taken approximately 25 months after vaccination. The chain carries TRBV14 and TRBJ2-3; no definite D call. The TCR comes from a man aged 50 to 69 who received an inactivated influenza vaccine. CDR3 sequence: CASSQYVGPDTQYF. CDR3 DNA sequence: TGTGCCAGCAGCCAATATGTAGGGCCAGATACGCAGTATTTT.